This record covers a single T cell receptor (beta chain). The source of the sample is a study of blood T cell repertoires in COVID-19. Study in general: PBMCs, B-cell-depleted T cells, or T cells provided the cDNA or gDNA that made up the material.

TCRdb keeps only in-frame clones here, not all; method: immunoSEQ multiplex PCR. This table holds around 340,000 clones, 70% to 90% found once. Trimming shortened V by 0 bases and J by 8 bases, and 10 bases separated the two germline ends. The CDR3 loop spans 14 amino acids. Germline CDR1 and CDR2: LGHDT and YNNKEL (reference sequence). The receptor was isolated from a woman aged 55-70 years with COVID-19, enrolled during active disease. The chain has TRBV3-1 (or the pseudogene TRBV3-2) and TRBJ1-4, with D possibly being TRBD1 (5 bases). The sequenced sample was peripheral blood. The CDR3 region has the DNA TGTGCCAGCAGCCAAGATCTCGGGGGGGAAAAACTGTTTTTT. Amino acid sequence: CASSQDLGGEKLFF.